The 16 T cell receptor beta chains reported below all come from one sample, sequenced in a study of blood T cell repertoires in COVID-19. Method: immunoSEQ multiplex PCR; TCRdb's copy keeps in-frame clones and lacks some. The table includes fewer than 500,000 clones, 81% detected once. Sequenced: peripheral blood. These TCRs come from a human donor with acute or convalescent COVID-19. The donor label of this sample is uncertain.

In nucleotides, the CDR3 is TGTGCCAGCAGCTTAGAACGTTTCAGAGAAGGGGACACTGAAGCTTTCTTT. Amino acids: CASSLERFREGDTEAFF. J is TRBJ1-1 and V is TRBV7-9; tentatively, D is TRBD1 (5 bases). V dropped 1 base and J dropped 3 bases, with 18 bases sitting between them. CDR1 is SEHNR, CDR2 FQNEAQ, per germline (reference sequence). This CDR3 is built from 17 residues.

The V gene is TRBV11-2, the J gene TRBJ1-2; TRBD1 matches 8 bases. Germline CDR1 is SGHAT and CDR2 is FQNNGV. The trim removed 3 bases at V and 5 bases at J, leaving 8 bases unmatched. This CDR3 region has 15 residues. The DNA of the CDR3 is TGTGCCAGCAGCTTCGGGACAGGCCTCAGATATGGCTACACCTTC. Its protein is CASSFGTGLRYGYTF.

Written as DNA, the CDR3 is TGTGCCAGCAGCGAAACCAGGGGGCTCACTGAAGCTTTCTTT. It is translated as CASSETRGLTEAFF. The chain links TRBV3-1 (or the pseudogene TRBV3-2) to TRBJ1-1; 8 bases match TRBD1. Germline lookup yields CDR1 LGHDT and CDR2 YNNKEL (reference sequence). This CDR3 is built from 14 residues. V was clipped by 5 bases and J by 4 bases; unmatched bases: 6.

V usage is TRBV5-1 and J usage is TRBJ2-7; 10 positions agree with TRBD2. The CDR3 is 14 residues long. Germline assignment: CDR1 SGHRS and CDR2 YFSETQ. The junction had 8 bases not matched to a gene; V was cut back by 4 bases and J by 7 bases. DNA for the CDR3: TGCGCCAGCAGCGTTCTAGCGGGAGCTGAGGAGCAGTACTTC. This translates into CASSVLAGAEEQYF.

The CDR3 sequence: CASSPPQGNYGYTF. CDR3 DNA: TGTGCCAGCAGCCCACCACAGGGAAACTATGGCTACACCTTC. The chain links TRBV4-2 to TRBJ1-2; D is perhaps TRBD1 (6 bases). The CDR3 length is 14 residues. Per germline, CDR1 LGHNA and CDR2 YNFKEQ. The germline V and J ends were trimmed by 4 bases and 2 bases, with 11 bases remaining between them.

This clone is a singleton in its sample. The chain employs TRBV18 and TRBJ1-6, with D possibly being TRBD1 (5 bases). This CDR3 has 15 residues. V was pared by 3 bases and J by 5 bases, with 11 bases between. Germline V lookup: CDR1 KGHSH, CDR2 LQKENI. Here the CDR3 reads CASSPRTQDNSPLHF. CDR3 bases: TGTGCCAGCTCACCGAGGACACAAGATAATTCACCCCTCCACTTT.

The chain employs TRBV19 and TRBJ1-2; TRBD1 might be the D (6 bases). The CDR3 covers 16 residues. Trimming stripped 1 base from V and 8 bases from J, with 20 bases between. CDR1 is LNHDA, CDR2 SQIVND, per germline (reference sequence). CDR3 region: CASSIGRGGHNFGYTF. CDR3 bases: TGTGCCAGTAGTATAGGCCGGGGGGGACACAACTTCGGCTACACCTTC. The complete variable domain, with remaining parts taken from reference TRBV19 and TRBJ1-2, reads DGGITQSPKYLFRKEGQNVTLSCEQNLNHDAMYWYRQDPGQGLRLIYYSQIVNDFQKGDIAEGYSVSREKKESFPLTVTSAQKNPTAFYLCASSIGRGGHNFGYTFGSGTRLTVV.

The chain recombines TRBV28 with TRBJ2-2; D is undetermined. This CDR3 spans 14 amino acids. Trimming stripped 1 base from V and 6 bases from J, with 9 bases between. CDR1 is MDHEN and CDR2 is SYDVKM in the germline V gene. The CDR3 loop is CASSLLRVSGELFF. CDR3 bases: TGTGCCAGCAGTTTATTACGGGTTTCCGGGGAGCTGTTTTTT. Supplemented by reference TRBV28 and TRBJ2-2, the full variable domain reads DVKVTQSSRYLVKRTGEKVFLECVQDMDHENMFWYRQDPGLGLRLIYFSYDVKMKEKGDIPEGYSVSREKKERFSLILESASTNQTSMYLCASSLLRVSGELFFGEGSRLTVL.

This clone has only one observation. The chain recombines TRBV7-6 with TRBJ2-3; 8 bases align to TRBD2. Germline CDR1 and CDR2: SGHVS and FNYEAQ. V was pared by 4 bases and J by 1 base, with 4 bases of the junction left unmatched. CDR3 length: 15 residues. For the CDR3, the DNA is TGTGCCAGCAGCTCGCGGCGGGGGGGCACAGATACGCAGTATTTT. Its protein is CASSSRRGGTDTQYF.

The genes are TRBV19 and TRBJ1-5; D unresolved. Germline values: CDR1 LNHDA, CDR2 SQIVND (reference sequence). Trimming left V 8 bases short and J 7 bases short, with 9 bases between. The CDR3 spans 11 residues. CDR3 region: CASGRPQPQHF. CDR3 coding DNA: TGTGCCAGTGGCCGCCCGCAGCCCCAGCATTTT.

CDR3 protein: CASSFSWGQGMAKNIQYF. CDR3 DNA sequence: TGTGCCAGCAGTTTTTCGTGGGGACAGGGGATGGCCAAAAACATTCAGTACTTC. The chain is built from TRBV27 and TRBJ2-4; 10 nucleotides agree with TRBD1. J gave up 1 base and V 3 bases, and 9 bases lay outside the gene matches. Germline V lookup: CDR1 MNHEY, CDR2 SMNVEV (reference sequence). This CDR3 is built from 18 residues.

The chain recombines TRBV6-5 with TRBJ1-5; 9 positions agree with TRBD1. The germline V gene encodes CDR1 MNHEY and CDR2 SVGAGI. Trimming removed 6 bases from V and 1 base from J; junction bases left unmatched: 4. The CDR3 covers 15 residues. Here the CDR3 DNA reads TGTGCCAGCAGCAAACAGGGGGCCAGCAATCAGCCCCAGCATTTT. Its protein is CASSKQGASNQPQHF.

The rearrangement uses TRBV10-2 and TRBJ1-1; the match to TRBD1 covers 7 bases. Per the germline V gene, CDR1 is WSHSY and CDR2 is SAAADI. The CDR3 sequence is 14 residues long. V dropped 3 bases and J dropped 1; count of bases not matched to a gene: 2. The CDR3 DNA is TGCGCCAGCAGTGATAGGGGGCGGAACACTGAAGCTTTCTTT. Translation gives CASSDRGRNTEAFF.

Here the CDR3 reads CASSLVPGSDEKLFF. As DNA, the CDR3 is TGCGCCAGCAGCTTGGTTCCAGGGTCAGATGAAAAACTGTTTTTT. V gene TRBV5-1 combines with J gene TRBJ1-4, with a tentative D call TRBD1 (5 bases). Between the trimmed V and J ends, which lost 0 bases and 6 bases, there was a span of 12 bases. This CDR3 is built from 15 residues. CDR1 is SGHRS, CDR2 YFSETQ, per germline.

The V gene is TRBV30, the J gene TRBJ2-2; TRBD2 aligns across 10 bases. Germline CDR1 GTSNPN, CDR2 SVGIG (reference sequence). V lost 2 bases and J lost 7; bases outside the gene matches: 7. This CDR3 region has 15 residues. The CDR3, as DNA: TGTGCCTGGAGTTGGTCTAGCGGGAGCAACGGGGAGCTGTTTTTT. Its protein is CAWSWSSGSNGELFF.

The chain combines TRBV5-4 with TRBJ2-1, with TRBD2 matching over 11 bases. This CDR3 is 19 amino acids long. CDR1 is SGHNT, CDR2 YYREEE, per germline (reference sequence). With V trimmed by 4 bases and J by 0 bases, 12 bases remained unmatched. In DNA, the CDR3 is TGTGCCAGCAGCGGCGGGACGGGACTAGCGGAGAGCTCCTACAATGAGCAGTTCTTC. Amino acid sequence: CASSGGTGLAESSYNEQFF.